This T cell receptor beta chain was captured in a study of cytomegalovirus exposure and HLA in healthy donors. Across the study: Earlier sequencing of some 190 million T cells yielded around 120 million unique TCR beta sequences.

Study results and caveats: When the data were analyzed later, several of the most significant clusters appeared to be linked to common viral pathogens. Researchers counted around 160 TCR beta chains as cytomegalovirus-associated.

J lost 5 bases, V lost 7 bases, and 11 bases had no gene match. The CDR3 has 15 residues. CDR1 is SGHDT, CDR2 YYEEEE, per germline. In the PCR, 60 Vbeta and 13 Jbeta primers were used. TCRdb's copy holds only in-frame clones and misses some; the assay was immunoSEQ multiplex PCR. The sample carries 150,000 to 200,000 clones, approximately 78% recorded once. In regard to this clone: The antigen is unknown.

Material for sequencing was PBMCs. The origin of this receptor is a girl aged 2 to 9 in good health and CMV-seropositive. The chain links TRBV5-6 to TRBJ1-4; 7 bases align to TRBD1. The CDR3 DNA follows: TGTGCCAGCTCTCCCCGGACAGGCCCGAATGAAAAACTGTTTTTT. As protein: CASSPRTGPNEKLFF. Using reference TRBV5-6 and TRBJ1-4 for the parts outside the CDR3, the full variable domain is DAGVTQSPTHLIKTRGQQVTLRCSPKSGHDTVSWYQQALGQGPQFIFQYYEEEERQRGNFPDRFSGHQFPNYSSELNVNALLLGDSALYLCASSPRTGPNEKLFFGSGTQLSVL.